The clone carrying this T cell receptor (beta chain) was counted a single time. The source of the sample is a study of blood T cell repertoires in COVID-19. Overall study: Nucleic acid was either cDNA or gDNA, and it came from T cells, B-cell-depleted T cells, or PBMCs.

The method was immunoSEQ multiplex PCR; TCRdb's version includes in-frame clones alone and lacks a portion of them. The sample yields around 300,000 clones, about 83% seen once. This CDR3 comprises 16 residues. Germline assignment: CDR1 KGHSH and CDR2 LQKENI. The trim removed 5 bases at V and 2 bases at J, leaving 5 bases unmatched. This chain connects TRBV18 to TRBJ2-3; 12 bases line up with TRBD2. The source material was peripheral blood. The TCR comes from a woman between 50 and 59 years old who had recovered from COVID-19. The CDR3 bases are TGTGCCAGCTCAACACGGACTAGCGGGGCCACAGATACGCAGTATTTT. It specifies CASSTRTSGATDTQYF.